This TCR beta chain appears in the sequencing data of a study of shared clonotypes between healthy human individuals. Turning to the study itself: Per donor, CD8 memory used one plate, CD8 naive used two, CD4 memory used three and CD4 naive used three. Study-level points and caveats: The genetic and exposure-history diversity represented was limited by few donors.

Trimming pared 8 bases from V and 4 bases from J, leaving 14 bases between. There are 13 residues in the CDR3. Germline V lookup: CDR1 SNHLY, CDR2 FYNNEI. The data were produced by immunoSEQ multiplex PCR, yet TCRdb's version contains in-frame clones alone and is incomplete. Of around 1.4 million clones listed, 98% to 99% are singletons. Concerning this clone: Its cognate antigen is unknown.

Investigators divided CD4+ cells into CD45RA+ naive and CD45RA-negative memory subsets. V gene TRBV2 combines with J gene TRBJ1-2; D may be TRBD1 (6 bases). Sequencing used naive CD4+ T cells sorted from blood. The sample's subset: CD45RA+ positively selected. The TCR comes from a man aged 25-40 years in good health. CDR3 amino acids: CASRSTGSYGYTF. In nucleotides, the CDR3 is TGTGCCAGCCGATCGACAGGCTCCTATGGCTACACCTTC.